The TCR beta chain described here comes from a study of CD8 T cells in ankylosing spondylitis. Overall study findings and caveats: A number of the motif variants had already been described in reactive arthritis synovial fluid and blood. Clones linked with disease were CD8+ and fairly uncommon in the peripheral blood. Among TCR beta sequences, a motif of eight or nine highly homologous variants appeared characteristic of ankylosing spondylitis blood.

MiXCR, run by TCRdb on the 5' RACE reads, gives a single entry per CDR3 protein. The sample yields 25,000 to 35,000 distinct CDR3 sequences, roughly 29% seen once. As to this clonotype: Its antigen is undetermined.

What was sequenced was synovial fluid, either unsorted or a sorted T cell fraction (not recorded which). This receptor was identified in a male donor with ankylosing spondylitis.

The CDR3, as DNA: TGTGCCAGCAGTAGAACAGGGGCAGGTATCGTCTTTACCCAGTACTTC. Translating it yields CASSRTGAGIVFTQYF. The chain carries TRBV12-3 or TRBV12-4 and TRBJ2-5; 7 nucleotides agree with TRBD1. The CDR3 loop spans 16 amino acids. Trimming took 5 bases from V and 8 from J; bases not matched to a gene: 17.